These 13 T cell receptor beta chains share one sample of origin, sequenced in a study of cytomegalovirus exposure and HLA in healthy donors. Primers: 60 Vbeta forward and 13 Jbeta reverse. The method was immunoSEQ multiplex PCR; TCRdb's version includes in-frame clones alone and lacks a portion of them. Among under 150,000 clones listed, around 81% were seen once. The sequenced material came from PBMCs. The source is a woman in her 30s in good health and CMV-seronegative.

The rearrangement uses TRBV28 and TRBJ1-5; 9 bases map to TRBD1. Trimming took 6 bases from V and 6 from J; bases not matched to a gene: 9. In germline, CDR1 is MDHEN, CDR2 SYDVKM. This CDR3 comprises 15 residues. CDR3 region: CASRPRDRVGQPQHF. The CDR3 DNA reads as TGTGCCAGCAGACCCCGGGACAGGGTAGGTCAGCCCCAGCATTTT.

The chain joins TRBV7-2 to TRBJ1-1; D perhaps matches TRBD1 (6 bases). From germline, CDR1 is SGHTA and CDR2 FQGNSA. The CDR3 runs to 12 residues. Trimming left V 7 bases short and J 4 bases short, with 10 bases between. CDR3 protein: CASNRVGTEAFF. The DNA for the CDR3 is TGTGCCAGCAACAGGGTCGGCACTGAAGCTTTCTTT.

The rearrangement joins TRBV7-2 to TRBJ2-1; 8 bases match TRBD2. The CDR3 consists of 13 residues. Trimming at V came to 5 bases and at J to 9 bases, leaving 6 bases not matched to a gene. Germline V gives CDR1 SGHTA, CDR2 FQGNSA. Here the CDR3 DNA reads TGTGCCAGCAGCCTCATCGGACTAGCTGAGCAGTTCTTC. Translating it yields CASSLIGLAEQFF.

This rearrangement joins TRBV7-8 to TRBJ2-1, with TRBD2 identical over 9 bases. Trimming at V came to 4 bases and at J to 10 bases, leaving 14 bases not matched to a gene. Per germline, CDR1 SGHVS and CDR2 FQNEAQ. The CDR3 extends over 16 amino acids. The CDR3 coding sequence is TGTGCCAGCAGCTCTGTTACTACCGGACTAGCGCCCGAGCAGTTCTTC. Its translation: CASSSVTTGLAPEQFF.

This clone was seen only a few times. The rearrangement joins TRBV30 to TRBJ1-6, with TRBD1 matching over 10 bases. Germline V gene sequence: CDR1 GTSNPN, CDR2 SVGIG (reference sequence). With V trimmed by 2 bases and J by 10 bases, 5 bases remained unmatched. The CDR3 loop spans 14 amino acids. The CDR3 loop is CAWSPRGQGSPLHF. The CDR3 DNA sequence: TGTGCCTGGAGTCCACGGGGACAGGGGTCACCCCTCCACTTT.

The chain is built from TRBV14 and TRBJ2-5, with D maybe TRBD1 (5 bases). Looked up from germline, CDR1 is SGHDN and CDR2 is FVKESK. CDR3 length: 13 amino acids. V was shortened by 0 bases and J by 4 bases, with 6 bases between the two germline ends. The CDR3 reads CASSQDRAETQYF. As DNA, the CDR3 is TGTGCCAGCAGCCAAGACAGGGCAGAGACCCAGTACTTC.

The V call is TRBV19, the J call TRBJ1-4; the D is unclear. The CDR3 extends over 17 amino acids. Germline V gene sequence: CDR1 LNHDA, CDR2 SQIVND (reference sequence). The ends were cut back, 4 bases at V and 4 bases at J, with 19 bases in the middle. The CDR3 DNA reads TGTGCCAGTAGTAAAATTTTGGATGCGGCGTATAATGAAAAACTGTTTTTT. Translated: CASSKILDAAYNEKLFF.

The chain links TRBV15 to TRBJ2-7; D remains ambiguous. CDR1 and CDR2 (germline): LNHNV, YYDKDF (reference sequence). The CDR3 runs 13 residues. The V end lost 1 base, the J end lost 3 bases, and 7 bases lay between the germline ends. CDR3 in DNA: TGTGCCACCAGCAGAGTGGCAGTCTACGAGCAGTACTTC. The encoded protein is CATSRVAVYEQYF. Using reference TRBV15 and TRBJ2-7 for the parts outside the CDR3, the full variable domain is DAMVIQNPRYQVTQFGKPVTLSCSQTLNHNVMYWYQQKSSQAPKLLFHYYDKDFNNEADTPDNFQSRRPNTSFCFLDIRSPGLGDTAMYLCATSRVAVYEQYFGPGTRLTVT.

CDR3 nucleotide sequence: TGTGCCAGCTCCCAACGCGGCTCATCGGCAACTTTCTTT. It translates to CASSQRGSSATFF. This chain links TRBV27 with TRBJ1-1; D gene ambiguous. Germline V gene sequence: CDR1 MNHEY, CDR2 SMNVEV (reference sequence). The V end was cut by 8 bases, the J end by 12 bases, with 22 bases between. CDR3 size: 13 residues.

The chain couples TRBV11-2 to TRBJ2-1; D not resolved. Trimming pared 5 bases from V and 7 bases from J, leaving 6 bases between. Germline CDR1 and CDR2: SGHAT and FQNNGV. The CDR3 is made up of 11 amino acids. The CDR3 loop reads CASSLNNEQFF. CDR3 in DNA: TGTGCCAGCAGCCTAAATAATGAGCAGTTCTTC.

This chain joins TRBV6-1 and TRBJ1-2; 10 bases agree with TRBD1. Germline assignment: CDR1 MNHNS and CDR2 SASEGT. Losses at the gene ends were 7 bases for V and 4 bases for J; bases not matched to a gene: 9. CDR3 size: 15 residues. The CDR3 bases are TGTGCCAGCAACGGGCGGGACAGGGGTTCCTATGGCTACACCTTC. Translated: CASNGRDRGSYGYTF.

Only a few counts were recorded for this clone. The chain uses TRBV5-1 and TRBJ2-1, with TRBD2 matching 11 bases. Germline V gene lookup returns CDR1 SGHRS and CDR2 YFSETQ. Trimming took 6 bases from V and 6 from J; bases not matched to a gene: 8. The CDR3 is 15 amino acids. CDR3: CASNSGTSGGNEQFF. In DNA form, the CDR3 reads TGCGCCAGCAATAGTGGGACTAGCGGAGGCAATGAGCAGTTCTTC.

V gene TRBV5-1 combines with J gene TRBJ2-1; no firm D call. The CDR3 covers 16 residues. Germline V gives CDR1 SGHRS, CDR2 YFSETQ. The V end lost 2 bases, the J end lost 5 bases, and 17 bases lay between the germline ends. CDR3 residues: CASSFRNGPENNEQFF. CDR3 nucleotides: TGCGCCAGCAGCTTCCGGAATGGGCCAGAAAACAATGAGCAGTTCTTC.